The 20 T cell receptor beta chains below come from one sample, sequenced in a study of cytomegalovirus exposure and HLA in healthy donors. The primer mix had 60 Vbeta and 13 Jbeta primers. Assay used: immunoSEQ multiplex PCR; TCRdb lists only in-frame clones, some missing. The data show about 140,000 clones, nearly 80% seen once. The sample comprised PBMCs. These receptors all stem from a male donor in good health and CMV-seronegative.

The gene calls are TRBV5-8 and TRBJ2-1, with unresolved D. The germline V gene has CDR1 SGHTS and CDR2 YDEGEE. CDR3 size: 13 residues. V dropped 0 bases and J dropped 9 bases, with 10 bases sitting between them. The CDR3 DNA is TGTGCCAGCAGCTTGGACTCGGCAGGTGAGCAGTTCTTC. This codes for CASSLDSAGEQFF.

This clone was counted a few times. V and J are TRBV11-2 and TRBJ2-2; maybe TRBD1 (5 bases). V lost 0 bases to trimming and J lost 15 bases, with 23 bases between them. Per the germline V gene, CDR1 is SGHAT and CDR2 is FQNNGV. This CDR3 has 16 amino acids. CDR3 protein: CASSLDLVAGRLMVFF. For the CDR3, the DNA is TGTGCCAGCAGCTTAGATCTGGTCGCAGGGCGGTTGATGGTGTTTTTT.

The J gene is TRBJ2-7, the V gene TRBV29-1; weak D call: TRBD2 (6 bases). The V gene lost 6 bases and the J gene lost 5 bases, with 17 bases spanning the gap. Looked up from germline, CDR1 is SQVTM and CDR2 is ANQGSEA. This CDR3 is built from 13 residues. The CDR3 here is CSVVGGALDEQYF. CDR3 sequence (DNA): TGCAGCGTCGTCGGCGGGGCCTTGGACGAGCAGTACTTC.

The chain carries TRBV4-3 and TRBJ1-6, with 7 nucleotides matching TRBD1. Germline CDR1 LGHNA, CDR2 YSLEER. J lost 7 bases, V lost 1 base, and 4 bases had no gene match. This CDR3 region has 15 residues. The CDR3 DNA follows: TGCGCCAGCAGCCAAGGGACAGGTCAGAATTCACCCCTCCACTTT. Protein sequence: CASSQGTGQNSPLHF.

The rearrangement joins TRBV7-9 to TRBJ1-4; 9 nucleotides agree with TRBD1. Germline lookup yields CDR1 SEHNR and CDR2 FQNEAQ (reference sequence). V shed 3 bases, J shed 1 base, and the junction held 0 bases outside the gene matches. The CDR3 loop spans 15 amino acids. Here the CDR3 reads CASSLDRGTNEKLFF. The CDR3 nucleotides read TGTGCCAGCAGCTTGGACAGGGGAACTAATGAAAAACTGTTTTTT.

The CDR3: CASSFVGAVEQYF. The CDR3 DNA reads as TGTGCCAGCAGCTTTGTGGGGGCCGTCGAGCAGTACTTC. The chain combines TRBV5-4 with TRBJ2-7, with D possibly matching TRBD1 (6 bases). This CDR3 has 13 residues. The germline gives CDR1 SGHNT, CDR2 YYREEE (reference sequence). Trimming shortened V by 2 bases and J by 6 bases, and 12 bases separated the two germline ends.

The gene calls are TRBV10-3 and TRBJ2-7, with D possibly being TRBD1 (7 bases). V was clipped by 0 bases and J by 3 bases, with 12 bases between them. The CDR3 has 15 residues. Germline CDR1 is ENHRY and CDR2 is SYGVKD. The CDR3 spells CAISESGGGLYEQYF. The CDR3 DNA is TGTGCCATCAGTGAGTCCGGAGGGGGCCTCTACGAGCAGTACTTC.

The V call is TRBV5-1, the J call TRBJ1-3; 12 bases line up with TRBD1. Germline assignment: CDR1 SGHRS and CDR2 YFSETQ. The trim removed 3 bases at V and 4 bases at J, leaving 8 bases unmatched. This CDR3 comprises 17 residues. The CDR3 DNA is TGCGCCAGCAGCTCGGGGGGACAGGGGGCCACAGGAAACACCATATATTTT. Translated: CASSSGGQGATGNTIYF.

CDR3 DNA: TGCGCCAGCAGCCAAGGGGCGGGGTATAAGCTGTTCTTC. It translates to CASSQGAGYKLFF. The rearrangement joins TRBV4-3 to TRBJ2-1; D might be TRBD2 (6 bases). Per germline, CDR1 LGHNA and CDR2 YSLEER. The CDR3 loop spans 13 amino acids. Deletions cut 1 base from V and 15 bases from J, with 16 bases between.

The genes are TRBV19 and TRBJ1-1, with 7 bases fitting TRBD1. Unmatched junction bases numbered 10, after V lost 9 bases and J lost 3 bases. Looked up from germline, CDR1 is LNHDA and CDR2 is SQIVND (reference sequence). The CDR3 length is 14 residues. The CDR3 protein is CASRYATGDTEAFF. In DNA form, the CDR3 reads TGTGCCAGCAGATACGCAACAGGGGACACTGAAGCTTTCTTT.

The DNA of the CDR3 is TGTGCCAGTAGTAAGCTCCCTCGCCACGAGCAGTACTTC. This gives the protein CASSKLPRHEQYF. The genes are TRBV19 and TRBJ2-7; D call uncertain. The germline CDR1 and CDR2 sequences are LNHDA and SQIVND (reference sequence). V dropped 4 bases and J dropped 5 bases, with 12 bases sitting between them. The CDR3 runs 13 residues. Full variable domain (missing parts from reference TRBV19 and TRBJ2-7): DGGITQSPKYLFRKEGQNVTLSCEQNLNHDAMYWYRQDPGQGLRLIYYSQIVNDFQKGDIAEGYSVSREKKESFPLTVTSAQKNPTAFYLCASSKLPRHEQYFGPGTRLTVT.

The V and J genes are TRBV5-6 and TRBJ1-5, with 7 bases that match TRBD1. The CDR3 runs 15 residues. V was pared by 7 bases and J by 7 bases, with 14 bases of the junction left unmatched. Germline V gene data show CDR1 as SGHDT and CDR2 as YYEEEE. CDR3 nucleotide sequence: TGTGCCAGCCACCGACAAGGGGGCGCCGGGCAGCCCCAGCATTTT. Protein product: CASHRQGGAGQPQHF.

The rearrangement uses TRBV5-1 and TRBJ1-1, with TRBD1 matching over 7 bases. The J segment lost 4 bases and the V segment lost 4 bases, leaving 10 bases of the junction unmatched. CDR1 SGHRS and CDR2 YFSETQ come from the germline V gene. The CDR3 is 15 amino acids. CDR3 sequence (DNA): TGCGCCAGCAGCCCCAGACAGGGAATGAGCACTGAAGCTTTCTTT. The encoded protein is CASSPRQGMSTEAFF.

The V call is TRBV6-4, the J call TRBJ1-1, with 9 bases identical to TRBD1. In germline, CDR1 is MRHNA, CDR2 SNTAGT. This CDR3 comprises 15 residues. The V and J ends lost 2 bases and 7 bases, in that order; junction bases with no gene match: 8. CDR3 sequence reads: CASSDTDRGGIEAFF. The CDR3 DNA sequence: TGTGCCAGCAGTGACACGGACAGGGGAGGGATTGAAGCTTTCTTT.

Written as DNA, the CDR3 is TGTGCCAGCAGCACGACAGGGGGCAGAGAGACCCAGTACTTC. It is translated as CASSTTGGRETQYF. V gene TRBV13 combines with J gene TRBJ2-5; TRBD1 aligns across 10 bases. Germline V gene lookup returns CDR1 PRHDT and CDR2 FYEKMQ (reference sequence). V was pared by 5 bases and J by 4 bases, with 4 bases of the junction left unmatched. This CDR3 comprises 14 residues.

The V and J genes are TRBV18 and TRBJ2-5, with unresolved D. Germline assignment: CDR1 KGHSH and CDR2 LQKENI. The CDR3 covers 14 residues. V was shortened by 6 bases and J by 0 bases, with 11 bases between the two germline ends. CDR3 in DNA: TGTGCCAGCTCGGCAGTGACTGACCAAGAGACCCAGTACTTC. It specifies CASSAVTDQETQYF.

CDR3 in amino acids: CASSQSTEYQPQHF. The CDR3 DNA reads as TGTGCCAGCAGCCAGTCGACAGAATATCAGCCCCAGCATTTT. The rearrangement links TRBV4-2 to TRBJ1-5, with a tentative D call TRBD1 (5 bases). This CDR3 has 14 residues. CDR1 is LGHNA, CDR2 YNFKEQ, per germline. V was pared by 3 bases and J by 5 bases, with 11 bases between.

J is TRBJ2-3 and V is TRBV11-2; weak D call: TRBD2 (7 bases). The V gene's germline CDR1 is SGHAT and CDR2 FQNNGV. V lost 1 base to trimming and J lost 7 bases, with 15 bases between them. This CDR3 has 15 amino acids. The CDR3 sequence: CASSLGGGVEYTQYF. For the CDR3, the DNA is TGTGCCAGCAGCTTAGGAGGGGGGGTCGAGTATACGCAGTATTTT.

The chain carries TRBV9 and TRBJ2-7, with 11 positions matching TRBD1. Trimming cost V 3 bases and J 4 bases; bases outside gene matches: 3. Germline V gives CDR1 SGDLS, CDR2 YYNGEE. This CDR3 spans 14 amino acids. CDR3 in DNA: TGTGCCAGCAGCGCCGGGACAGGGGGATACGAGCAGTACTTC. Its protein is CASSAGTGGYEQYF.

The chain combines TRBV6-5 with TRBJ2-6; no clear D. Germline V gene sequence: CDR1 MNHEY, CDR2 SVGAGI. The CDR3 is 15 residues long. V was cut by 5 bases and J by 0 bases, with 8 bases left in between. CDR3 in amino acids: CASSPRYSGANVLTF. For the CDR3, the DNA is TGTGCCAGCAGTCCCCGCTACTCTGGGGCCAACGTCCTGACTTTC.